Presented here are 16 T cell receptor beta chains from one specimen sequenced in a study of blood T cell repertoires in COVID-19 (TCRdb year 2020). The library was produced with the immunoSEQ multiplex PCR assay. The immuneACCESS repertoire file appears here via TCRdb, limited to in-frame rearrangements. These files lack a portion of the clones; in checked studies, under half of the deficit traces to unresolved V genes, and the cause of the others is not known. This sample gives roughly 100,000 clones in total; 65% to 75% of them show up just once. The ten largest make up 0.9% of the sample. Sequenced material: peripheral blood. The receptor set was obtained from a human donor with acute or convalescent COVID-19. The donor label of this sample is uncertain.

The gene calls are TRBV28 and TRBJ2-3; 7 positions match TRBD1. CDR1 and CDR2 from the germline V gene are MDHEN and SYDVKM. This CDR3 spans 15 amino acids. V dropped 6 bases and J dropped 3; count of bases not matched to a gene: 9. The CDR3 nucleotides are TGTGCCAGCAGCGCCTCGACAGGGAGTACAGATACGCAGTATTTT. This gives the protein CASSASTGSTDTQYF.

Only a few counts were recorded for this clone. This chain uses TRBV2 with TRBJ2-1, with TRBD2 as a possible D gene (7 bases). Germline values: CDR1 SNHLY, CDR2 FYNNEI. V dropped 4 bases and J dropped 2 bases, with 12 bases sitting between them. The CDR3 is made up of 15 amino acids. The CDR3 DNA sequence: TGTGCCAGCAGTGGGACGGGGGGCCCCTACAATGAGCAGTTCTTC. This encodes CASSGTGGPYNEQFF. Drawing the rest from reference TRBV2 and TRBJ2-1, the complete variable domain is EPEVTQTPSHQVTQMGQEVILRCVPISNHLYFYWYRQILGQKVEFLVSFYNNEISEKSEIFDDQFSVERPDGSNFTLKIRSTKLEDSAMYFCASSGTGGPYNEQFFGPGTRLTVL.

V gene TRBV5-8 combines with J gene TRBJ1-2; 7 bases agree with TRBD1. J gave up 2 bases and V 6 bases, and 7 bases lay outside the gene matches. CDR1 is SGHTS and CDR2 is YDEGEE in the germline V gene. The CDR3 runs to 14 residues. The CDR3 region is CASTRKTGNYGYTF. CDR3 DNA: TGTGCCAGCACCCGAAAGACAGGGAACTATGGCTACACCTTC.

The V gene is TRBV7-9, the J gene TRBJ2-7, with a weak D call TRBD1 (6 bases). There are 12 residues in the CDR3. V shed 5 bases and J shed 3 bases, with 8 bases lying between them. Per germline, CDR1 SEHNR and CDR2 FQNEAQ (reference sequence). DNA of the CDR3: TGTGCCAGCAGCCAAGGGGGCTACGAGCAGTACTTC. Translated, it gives CASSQGGYEQYF.

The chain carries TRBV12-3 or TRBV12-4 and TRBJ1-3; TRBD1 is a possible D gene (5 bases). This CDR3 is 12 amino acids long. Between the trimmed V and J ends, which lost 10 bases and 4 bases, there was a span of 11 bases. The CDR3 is CATLYRGNTIYF. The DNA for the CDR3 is TGTGCCACCTTGTACAGGGGAAACACCATATATTTT.

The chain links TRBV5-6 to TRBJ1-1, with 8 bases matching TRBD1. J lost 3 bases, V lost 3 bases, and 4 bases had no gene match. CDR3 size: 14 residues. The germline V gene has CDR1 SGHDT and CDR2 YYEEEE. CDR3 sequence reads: CASSYLDRDTEAFF. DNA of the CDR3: TGTGCCAGCAGCTACCTGGACAGGGACACTGAAGCTTTCTTT. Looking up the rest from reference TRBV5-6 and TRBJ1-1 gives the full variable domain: DAGVTQSPTHLIKTRGQQVTLRCSPKSGHDTVSWYQQALGQGPQFIFQYYEEEERQRGNFPDRFSGHQFPNYSSELNVNALLLGDSALYLCASSYLDRDTEAFFGQGTRLTVV.

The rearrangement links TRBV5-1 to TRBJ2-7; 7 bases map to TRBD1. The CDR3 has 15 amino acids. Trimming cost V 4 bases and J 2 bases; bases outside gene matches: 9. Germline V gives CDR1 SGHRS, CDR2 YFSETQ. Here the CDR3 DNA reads TGCGCCAGCAGCGGGGCCGGGACAGCCACCTACGAGCAGTACTTC. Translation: CASSGAGTATYEQYF. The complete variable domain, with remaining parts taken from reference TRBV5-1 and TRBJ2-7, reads KAGVTQTPRYLIKTRGQQVTLSCSPISGHRSVSWYQQTPGQGLQFLFEYFSETQRNKGNFPGRFSGRQFSNSRSEMNVSTLELGDSALYLCASSGAGTATYEQYFGPGTRLTVT.

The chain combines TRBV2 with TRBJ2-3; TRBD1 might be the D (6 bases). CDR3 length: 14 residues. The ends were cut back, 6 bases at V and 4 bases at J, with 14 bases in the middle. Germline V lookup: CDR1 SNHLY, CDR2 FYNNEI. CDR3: CASRQGWAADTQYF. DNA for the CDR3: TGTGCCAGCAGACAGGGTTGGGCCGCAGATACGCAGTATTTT.

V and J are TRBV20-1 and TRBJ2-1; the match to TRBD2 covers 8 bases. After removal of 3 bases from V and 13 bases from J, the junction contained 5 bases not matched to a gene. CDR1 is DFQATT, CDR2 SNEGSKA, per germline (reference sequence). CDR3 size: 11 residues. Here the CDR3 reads CSARVTSGQFF. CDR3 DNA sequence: TGCAGTGCTAGGGTTACTAGCGGACAGTTCTTC.

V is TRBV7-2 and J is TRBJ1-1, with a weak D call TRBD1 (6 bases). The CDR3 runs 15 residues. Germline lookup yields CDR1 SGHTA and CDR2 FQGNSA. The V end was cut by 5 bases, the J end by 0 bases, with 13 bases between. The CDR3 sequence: CASSPRGGMNTEAFF. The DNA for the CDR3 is TGTGCCAGCAGCCCTAGGGGGGGAATGAACACTGAAGCTTTCTTT.

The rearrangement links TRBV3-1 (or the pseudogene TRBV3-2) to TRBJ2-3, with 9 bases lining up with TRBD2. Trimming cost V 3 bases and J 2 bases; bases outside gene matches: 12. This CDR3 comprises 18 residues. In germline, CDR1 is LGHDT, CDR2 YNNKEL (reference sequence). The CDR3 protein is CASSHPARLAGNTDTQYF. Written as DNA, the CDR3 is TGTGCCAGCAGCCACCCAGCGAGGCTAGCGGGGAACACAGATACGCAGTATTTT.

The CDR3 DNA reads as TGCGCCAGCAGCTTGAGAGATAGCGGGGAAAATGAGCAGTTCTTC. Residues: CASSLRDSGENEQFF. The chain joins TRBV5-1 to TRBJ2-1; TRBD2 matches 8 bases. The CDR3 runs to 15 residues. Germline CDR1 SGHRS, CDR2 YFSETQ. The ends lost 1 base at V and 7 bases at J; junction bases unmatched: 7.

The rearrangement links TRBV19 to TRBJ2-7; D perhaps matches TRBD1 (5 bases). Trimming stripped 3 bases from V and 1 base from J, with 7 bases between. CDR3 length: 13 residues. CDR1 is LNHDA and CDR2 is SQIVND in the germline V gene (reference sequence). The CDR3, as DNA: TGTGCCAGTAGTATCACAGGTTCCTACGAGCAGTACTTC. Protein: CASSITGSYEQYF.

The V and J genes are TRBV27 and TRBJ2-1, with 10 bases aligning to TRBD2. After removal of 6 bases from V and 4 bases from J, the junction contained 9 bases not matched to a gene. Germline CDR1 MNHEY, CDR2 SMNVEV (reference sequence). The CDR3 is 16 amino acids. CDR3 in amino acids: CASRGASGGLYNEQFF. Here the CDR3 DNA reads TGTGCCAGCAGGGGGGCTAGCGGGGGCCTATACAATGAGCAGTTCTTC.

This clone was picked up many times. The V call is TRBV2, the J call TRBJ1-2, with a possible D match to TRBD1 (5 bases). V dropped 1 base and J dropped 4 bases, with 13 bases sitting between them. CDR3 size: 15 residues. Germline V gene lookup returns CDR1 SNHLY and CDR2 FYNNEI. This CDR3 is CASSEGWGRIYGYTF. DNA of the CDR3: TGTGCCAGCAGTGAAGGGTGGGGCAGGATCTATGGCTACACCTTC.

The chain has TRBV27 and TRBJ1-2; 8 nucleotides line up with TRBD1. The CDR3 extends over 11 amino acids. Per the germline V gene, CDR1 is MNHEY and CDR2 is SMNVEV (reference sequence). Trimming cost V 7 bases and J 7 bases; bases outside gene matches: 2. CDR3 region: CASTGGSGYTF. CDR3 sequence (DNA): TGTGCCAGCACAGGGGGCAGTGGCTACACCTTC.